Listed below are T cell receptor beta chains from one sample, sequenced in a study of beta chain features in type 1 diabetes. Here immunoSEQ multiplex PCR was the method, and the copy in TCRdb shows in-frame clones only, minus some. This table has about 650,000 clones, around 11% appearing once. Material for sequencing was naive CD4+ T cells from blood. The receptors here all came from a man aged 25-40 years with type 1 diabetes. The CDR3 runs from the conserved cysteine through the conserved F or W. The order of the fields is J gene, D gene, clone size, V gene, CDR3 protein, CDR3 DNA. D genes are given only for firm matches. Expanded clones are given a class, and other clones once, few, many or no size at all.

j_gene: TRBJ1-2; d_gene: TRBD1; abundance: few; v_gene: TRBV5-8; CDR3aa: CASSPGQGFYGYTF; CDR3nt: TGTGCCAGCAGCCCAGGACAGGGCTTCTATGGCTACACCTTC
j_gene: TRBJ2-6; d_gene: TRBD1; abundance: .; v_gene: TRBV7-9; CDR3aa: CASTLTGISSGANVLTF; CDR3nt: TGTGCCAGCACCCTGACAGGGATTAGCTCTGGGGCCAACGTCCTGACTTTC
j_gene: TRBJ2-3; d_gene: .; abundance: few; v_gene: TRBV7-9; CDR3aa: CASSHEGWASADTQYF; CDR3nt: TGTGCCAGCAGCCACGAGGGATGGGCGAGCGCAGATACGCAGTATTTT
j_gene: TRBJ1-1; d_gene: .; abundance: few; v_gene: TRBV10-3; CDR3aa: CAIRTTGLNTEAFF; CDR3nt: TGTGCCATCAGGACGACGGGGTTGAACACTGAAGCTTTCTTT
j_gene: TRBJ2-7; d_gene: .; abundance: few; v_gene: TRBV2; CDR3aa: CASSAVYEQYF; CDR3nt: TGTGCCAGCAGTGCTGTCTACGAGCAGTACTTC
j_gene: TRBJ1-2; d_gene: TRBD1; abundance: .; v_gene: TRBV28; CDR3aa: CASSTGQWNYGYTF; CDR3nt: TGTGCCAGCAGCACGGGACAGTGGAACTATGGCTACACCTTC
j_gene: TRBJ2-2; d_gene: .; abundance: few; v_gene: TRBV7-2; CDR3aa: CASSLGRTGELFF; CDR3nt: TGTGCCAGCAGCCTCGGACGGACCGGGGAGCTGTTTTTT
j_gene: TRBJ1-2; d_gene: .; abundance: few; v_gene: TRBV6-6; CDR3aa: CASRPGPPYNDGYTF; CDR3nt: TGTGCCAGCAGACCCGGGCCCCCTTACAATGATGGCTACACCTTC
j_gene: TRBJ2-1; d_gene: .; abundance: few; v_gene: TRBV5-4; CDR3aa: CASSFPGNEQFF; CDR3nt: TGTGCCAGCAGCTTCCCAGGCAATGAGCAGTTCTTC
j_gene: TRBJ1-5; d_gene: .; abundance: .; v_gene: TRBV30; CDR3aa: CAWSVQQNQPQHF; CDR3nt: TGTGCCTGGAGTGTACAACAGAATCAGCCCCAGCATTTT
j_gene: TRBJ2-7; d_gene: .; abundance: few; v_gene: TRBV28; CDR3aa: CASSPEGYEQYF; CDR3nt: TGTGCCAGCAGCCCCGAGGGATACGAGCAGTACTTC
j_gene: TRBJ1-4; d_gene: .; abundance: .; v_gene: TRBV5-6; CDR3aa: CASSFGGTNEKLFF; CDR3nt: TGTGCCAGCAGCTTTGGGGGAACTAATGAAAAACTGTTTTTT
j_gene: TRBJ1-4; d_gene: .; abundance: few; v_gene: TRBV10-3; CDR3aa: CAISESGQSNEKLFF; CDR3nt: TGTGCCATCAGTGAGTCCGGACAGAGTAATGAAAAACTGTTTTTT
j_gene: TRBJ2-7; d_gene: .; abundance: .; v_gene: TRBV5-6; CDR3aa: CASSQYYEQYF; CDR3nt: TGTGCCAGCAGCCAATACTACGAGCAGTACTTC
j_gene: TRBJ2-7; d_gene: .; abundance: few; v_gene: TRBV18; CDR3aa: CASSPQDSYEQYF; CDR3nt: TGTGCCAGCTCACCACAGGACAGCTACGAGCAGTACTTC
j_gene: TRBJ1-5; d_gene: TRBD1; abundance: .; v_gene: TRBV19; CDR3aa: CASSRDRVNQPQHF; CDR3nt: TGTGCCAGTAGTAGGGACAGGGTGAATCAGCCCCAGCATTTT
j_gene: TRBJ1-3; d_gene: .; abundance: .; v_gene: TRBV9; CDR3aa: CASSVAGTALGNTIYF; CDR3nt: TGTGCCAGCAGCGTTGCCGGGACGGCACTTGGAAACACCATATATTTT
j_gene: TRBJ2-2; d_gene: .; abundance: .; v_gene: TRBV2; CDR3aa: CASSEQGGNGELFF; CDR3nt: TGTGCCAGCAGTGAACAGGGTGGGAACGGGGAGCTGTTTTTT
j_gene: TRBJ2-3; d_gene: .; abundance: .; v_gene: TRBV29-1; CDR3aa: CSVEDLSWGADTDTQYF; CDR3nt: TGCAGCGTTGAAGATCTGTCTTGGGGGGCCGACACAGATACGCAGTATTTT